One and the same sample provided the 18 T cell receptor beta chains below, sequenced in a study of blood T cell repertoires in COVID-19. Produced via immunoSEQ multiplex PCR; TCRdb's table is partial and in-frame only. Altogether roughly 330,000 clones are present, 80% to 90% being singletons, with the ten largest covering over 9.5%. Sequencing used PBMCs or T cells enriched from blood (not recorded which). Receptor source: a woman aged 18-35 years who had recovered from COVID-19.

This chain uses TRBV30 with TRBJ2-1, with TRBD1 as a possible D gene (6 bases). Germline CDR1 is GTSNPN and CDR2 is SVGIG (reference sequence). This CDR3 comprises 13 residues. Trimming cost V 4 bases and J 5 bases, with 12 bases left between them. CDR3 in amino acids: CAWIGGINNEQFF. The CDR3 DNA reads as TGTGCCTGGATAGGGGGTATCAACAATGAGCAGTTCTTC. The variable domain in full, with the rest retrieved from reference TRBV30 and TRBJ2-1, is SQTIHQWPATLVQPVGSPLSLECTVEGTSNPNLYWYRQAAGRGLQLLFYSVGIGQISSEVPQNLSASRPQDRQFILSSKKLLLSDSGFYLCAWIGGINNEQFFGPGTRLTVL.

This rearrangement joins TRBV7-8 to TRBJ1-3; 8 bases align to TRBD1. The germline gives CDR1 SGHVS, CDR2 FQNEAQ. Losses at the gene ends were 5 bases for V and 8 bases for J; bases not matched to a gene: 8. This CDR3 region has 14 residues. Here the CDR3 reads CASSRTGIVDTIYF. In DNA, the CDR3 is TGTGCCAGCAGCCGGACAGGGATTGTGGACACCATATATTTT. The full variable domain, with the rest looked up from reference TRBV7-8 and TRBJ1-3, is GAGVSQSPRYKVAKRGQDVALRCDPISGHVSLFWYQQALGQGPEFLTYFQNEAQLDKSGLPSDRFFAERPEGSVSTLKIQRTQQEDSAVYLCASSRTGIVDTIYFGEGSWLTVV.

This clone was counted a few times. J is TRBJ1-1 and V is TRBV11-2, with D hard to call. The germline gives CDR1 SGHAT, CDR2 FQNNGV. The CDR3 loop spans 15 amino acids. Trimming removed 4 bases at V and 3 bases at J, with 15 bases between. CDR3 sequence (DNA): TGTGCCAGCAGCTCCCACCGGACCGGGGACACTGAAGCTTTCTTT. Translating it yields CASSSHRTGDTEAFF. Complete variable domain (other parts from reference TRBV11-2 and TRBJ1-1): EAGVAQSPRYKIIEKRQSVAFWCNPISGHATLYWYQQILGQGPKLLIQFQNNGVVDDSQLPKDRFSAERLKGVDSTLKIQPAKLEDSAVYLCASSSHRTGDTEAFFGQGTRLTVV.

This sequence joins TRBV10-2 and TRBJ2-2; 7 bases align to TRBD2. V lost 6 bases and J lost 3; bases outside the gene matches: 10. The CDR3 runs 16 residues. Germline CDR1 and CDR2: WSHSY and SAAADI. CDR3 loop: CASSPTSDLHTGELFF. In DNA, the CDR3 is TGCGCCAGCAGCCCTACTAGCGACTTGCACACCGGGGAGCTGTTTTTT.

This clone was found once. V is TRBV19 and J is TRBJ1-2; 7 bases match TRBD1. Germline V gene lookup returns CDR1 LNHDA and CDR2 SQIVND (reference sequence). Unmatched junction bases numbered 11, after V lost 5 bases and J lost 2 bases. The CDR3 extends over 16 amino acids. CDR3 sequence reads: CASSADFGTVNYGYTF. The CDR3 DNA is TGTGCCAGTAGTGCCGATTTTGGGACAGTGAACTATGGCTACACCTTC.

This chain joins TRBV30 and TRBJ2-1, with D possibly being TRBD1 (5 bases). Trimming left V 7 bases short and J 2 bases short, with 12 bases between. The CDR3 length is 13 residues. Per the germline V gene, CDR1 is GTSNPN and CDR2 is SVGIG (reference sequence). Here the CDR3 reads CASGRDAYNEQFF. Here the CDR3 DNA reads TGTGCCTCAGGCAGGGATGCCTACAATGAGCAGTTCTTC.

This chain joins TRBV6-5 and TRBJ1-2, with D possibly TRBD1 on 5 matching bases. Germline CDR1 reads MNHEY; CDR2 reads SVGAGI. Deletions cut 2 bases from V and 6 bases from J, with 7 bases between. This CDR3 contains 12 residues. The CDR3 DNA sequence: TGTGCCAGCAGTTACGGGGGGAATGGCTACACCTTC. It yields the protein CASSYGGNGYTF.

The rearrangement links TRBV3-1 (or the pseudogene TRBV3-2) to TRBJ2-7, with 7 bases identical to TRBD2. Germline CDR1 is LGHDT and CDR2 is YNNKEL (reference sequence). V shed 6 bases, J shed 0 bases, and the junction held 8 bases outside the gene matches. CDR3 size: 15 residues. The CDR3 DNA sequence: TGTGCCAGCAGACGCCACCGCGGGAGCTCCTACGAGCAGTACTTC. This codes for CASRRHRGSSYEQYF.

The chain has TRBV6-6 and TRBJ1-5; TRBD1 might be the D (5 bases). The CDR3 totals 14 residues. Trimming removed 2 bases at V and 4 bases at J, with 9 bases between. The germline gives CDR1 MNHNY, CDR2 SVGAGI (reference sequence). The CDR3 reads CASSYDRLNQPQHF. CDR3 coding DNA: TGTGCCAGCAGTTACGACAGATTAAATCAGCCCCAGCATTTT.

This clone was detected once. This chain connects TRBV19 to TRBJ1-5, with TRBD1 identical over 7 bases. CDR3 size: 13 residues. The V segment lost 5 bases and the J segment 9 bases; nucleotides outside the gene matches: 7. Per germline, CDR1 LNHDA and CDR2 SQIVND (reference sequence). The DNA for the CDR3 is TGTGCCAGTAGTCCCCAGGGGGGAGGGCCCCAGCATTTT. It specifies CASSPQGGGPQHF.

The V gene is TRBV19, the J gene TRBJ1-2; D call uncertain. Germline CDR1 and CDR2: LNHDA and SQIVND (reference sequence). The CDR3 runs 15 residues. The germline V and J ends were trimmed by 5 bases and 5 bases, with 18 bases remaining between them. The CDR3: CASSPGGSEGYGYTF. The CDR3 coding sequence is TGTGCCAGTAGTCCCGGTGGGTCGGAGGGATATGGCTACACCTTC.

The rearrangement links TRBV4-1 to TRBJ1-5; D is unclear. CDR1 is MGHRA and CDR2 is YSYEKL in the germline V gene. The CDR3 spans 13 residues. The V end lost 1 base, the J end lost 6 bases, and 7 bases lay between the germline ends. The CDR3 protein is CASSQGSRQPQHF. For the CDR3, the DNA is TGCGCCAGCAGCCAAGGGAGTCGTCAGCCCCAGCATTTT.

The V gene is TRBV5-1, the J gene TRBJ2-2, with D perhaps TRBD1 (6 bases). CDR1 is SGHRS and CDR2 is YFSETQ in the germline V gene. CDR3 length: 16 amino acids. V lost 4 bases and J lost 0, with 13 bases in between. CDR3 nucleotide sequence: TGCGCCAGCAGCCTAGACAGGTCCCCGAACACCGGGGAGCTGTTTTTT. The encoded protein is CASSLDRSPNTGELFF.

CDR3 sequence: CASSLFELTGGYTF. In DNA, the CDR3 is TGTGCCAGCAGTTTATTCGAACTAACTGGGGGCTACACCTTC. This chain connects TRBV28 to TRBJ1-2; no definite D call. The CDR3 consists of 14 residues. Trimming shortened V by 1 base and J by 8 bases, and 14 bases separated the two germline ends. Germline V CDR1 and CDR2: MDHEN, SYDVKM.

V gene TRBV27 combines with J gene TRBJ2-7; TRBD2 agrees at 11 bases. This CDR3 region has 20 residues. J lost 4 bases, V lost 3 bases, and 20 bases had no gene match. Per the germline V gene, CDR1 is MNHEY and CDR2 is SMNVEV (reference sequence). CDR3 DNA sequence: TGTGCCAGCAGTTTCCGACGGGCCTTAGCGGGGGGGGACAAAAATTACGAGCAGTACTTC. Translated, it gives CASSFRRALAGGDKNYEQYF.

The chain is built from TRBV5-8 and TRBJ1-2; D not certain. Germline CDR1 reads SGHTS; CDR2 reads YDEGEE. CDR3 length: 15 amino acids. V shed 0 bases and J shed 4 bases, with 13 bases lying between them. The CDR3 region is CASSLGPGSSYGYTF. The CDR3 DNA reads TGTGCCAGCAGCTTGGGCCCGGGGAGCTCCTATGGCTACACCTTC.

The V and J genes are TRBV7-6 and TRBJ2-7; 11 bases line up with TRBD1. The junction had 16 bases not matched to a gene; V was cut back by 4 bases and J by 8 bases. From germline, CDR1 is SGHVS and CDR2 FNYEAQ. There are 17 residues in the CDR3. The CDR3 DNA reads as TGTGCCAGCAGCTCTAGGACCCCGGGACAGGGGGATCTGAAGCAGTACTTC. This translates into CASSSRTPGQGDLKQYF.

The V and J genes are TRBV23-1 and TRBJ1-4; no reliable D call. TRBV23-1 is labeled an ORF, and its function is uncertain. Trimming stripped 4 bases from V and 8 bases from J, with 11 bases between. This CDR3 region has 13 residues. CDR3 sequence reads: CASSLTSGEKLFF. For the CDR3, the DNA is TGCGCCAGCAGTCTGACCTCGGGGGAAAAACTGTTTTTT.